The clone carrying this T cell receptor (beta chain) was recorded only once. Its antigen is as yet unknown. The data were obtained in a study of high-grade serous ovarian cancer treatment subgroups. Regarding the study as a whole: Without spatial data, bulk sequencing limits insight into HGSC tumor diversity. TCR relatedness rose with neoantigen level and trended with mutation load. Repertoire analysis covered CDR3 alone, not CDR1 or CDR2. Tumors within one patient showed repertoire similarity of roughly 0.095 to 0.8.

Tumor tissue was taken before any definitive surgery or chemotherapy was given. Sequenced by immunoSEQ multiplex PCR; TCRdb stores in-frame clones only, minus some. The sample includes 5,000 or so clones, around 80% of them seen just once. V lost 9 bases and J lost 2; bases outside the gene matches: 11. Germline CDR1 and CDR2: LNHDA and SQIVND (reference sequence). CDR3 length: 16 amino acids. The rearrangement uses TRBV19 and TRBJ1-4, with TRBD1 matching 8 bases. Specimen: tumor tissue. This receptor was taken from a human donor with high-grade serous ovarian cancer. The CDR3, as DNA: TGTGCCAGCACAGGGGGAAGAGTCCGGACTAATGAAAAACTGTTTTTT. It encodes CASTGGRVRTNEKLFF. Based on the CDR3 plus reference TRBV19 and TRBJ1-4, the full variable domain is DGGITQSPKYLFRKEGQNVTLSCEQNLNHDAMYWYRQDPGQGLRLIYYSQIVNDFQKGDIAEGYSVSREKKESFPLTVTSAQKNPTAFYLCASTGGRVRTNEKLFFGSGTQLSVL.